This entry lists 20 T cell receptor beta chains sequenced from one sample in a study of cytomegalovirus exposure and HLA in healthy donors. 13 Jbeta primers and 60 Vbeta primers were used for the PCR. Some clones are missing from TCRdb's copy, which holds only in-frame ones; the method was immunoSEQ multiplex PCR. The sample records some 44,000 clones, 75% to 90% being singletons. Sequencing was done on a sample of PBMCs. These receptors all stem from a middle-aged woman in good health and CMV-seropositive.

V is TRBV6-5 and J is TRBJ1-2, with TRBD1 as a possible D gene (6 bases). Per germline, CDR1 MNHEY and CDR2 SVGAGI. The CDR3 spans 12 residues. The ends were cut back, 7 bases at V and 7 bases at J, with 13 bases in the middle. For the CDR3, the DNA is TGTGCCAGCACTGGGACACTGGGTGGCTACACCTTC. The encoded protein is CASTGTLGGYTF.

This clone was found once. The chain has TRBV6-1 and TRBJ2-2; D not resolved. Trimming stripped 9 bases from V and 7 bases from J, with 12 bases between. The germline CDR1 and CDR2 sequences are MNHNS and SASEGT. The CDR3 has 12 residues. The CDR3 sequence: CASRGISGELFF. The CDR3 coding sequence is TGTGCCAGTCGAGGCATTAGCGGGGAGCTGTTTTTT.

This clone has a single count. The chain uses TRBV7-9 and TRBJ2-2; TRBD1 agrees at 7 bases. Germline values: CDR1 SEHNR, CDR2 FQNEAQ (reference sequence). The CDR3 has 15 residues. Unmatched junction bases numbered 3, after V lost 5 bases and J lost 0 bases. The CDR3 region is CASSAGTANTGELFF. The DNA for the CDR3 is TGTGCCAGCAGCGCCGGGACAGCGAACACCGGGGAGCTGTTTTTT.

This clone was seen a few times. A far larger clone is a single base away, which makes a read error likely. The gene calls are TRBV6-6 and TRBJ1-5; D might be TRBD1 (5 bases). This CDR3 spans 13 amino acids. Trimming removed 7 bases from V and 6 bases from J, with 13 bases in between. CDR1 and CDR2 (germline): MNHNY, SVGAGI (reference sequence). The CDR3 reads CASNGGAIQPQHF. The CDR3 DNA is TGTGCCAGCAACGGAGGGGCCATTCAGCCCCAGCATTTT.

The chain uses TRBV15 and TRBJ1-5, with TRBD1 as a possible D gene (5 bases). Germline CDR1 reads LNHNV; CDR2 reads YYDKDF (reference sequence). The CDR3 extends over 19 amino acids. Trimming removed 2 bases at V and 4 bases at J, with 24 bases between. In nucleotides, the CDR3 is TGTGCCACCAGCAGACAGGGTGTCGGCACAACTAAGGGTAATCAGCCCCAGCATTTT. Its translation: CATSRQGVGTTKGNQPQHF.

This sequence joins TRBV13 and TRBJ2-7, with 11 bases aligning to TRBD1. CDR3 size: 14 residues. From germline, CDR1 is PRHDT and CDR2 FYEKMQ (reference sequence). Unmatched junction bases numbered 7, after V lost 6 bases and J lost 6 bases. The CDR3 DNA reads TGTGCCAGCAGACCAACCGGGACAGGGGGCGAGCAGTACTTC. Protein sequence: CASRPTGTGGEQYF.

The CDR3 DNA follows: TGCGCCAGCAGCCACCGAGGCGGGACAGGGAACACTGAAGCTTTCTTT. Protein: CASSHRGGTGNTEAFF. The rearrangement joins TRBV4-1 to TRBJ1-1; 8 positions match TRBD1. The CDR3 length is 16 residues. The germline V gene encodes CDR1 MGHRA and CDR2 YSYEKL. Unmatched junction bases numbered 7, after V lost 3 bases and J lost 1 base.

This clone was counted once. CDR3 sequence (DNA): TGTGCCAGCAGCTTCGGGGCGGGGGGCCGGAACACCGGGGAGCTGTTTTTT. This translates into CASSFGAGGRNTGELFF. The chain combines TRBV7-8 with TRBJ2-2; 8 nucleotides align to TRBD2. V lost 3 bases, J lost 1 base, and 7 bases stayed unmatched. The germline V gene encodes CDR1 SGHVS and CDR2 FQNEAQ. The CDR3 has 17 amino acids.

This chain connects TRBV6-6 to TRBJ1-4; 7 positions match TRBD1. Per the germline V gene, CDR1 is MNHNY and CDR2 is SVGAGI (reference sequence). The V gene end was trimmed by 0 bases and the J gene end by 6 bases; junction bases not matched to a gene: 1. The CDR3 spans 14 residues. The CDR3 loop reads CASSYSGTDEKLFF. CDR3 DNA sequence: TGTGCCAGCAGTTACTCCGGGACAGATGAAAAACTGTTTTTT.

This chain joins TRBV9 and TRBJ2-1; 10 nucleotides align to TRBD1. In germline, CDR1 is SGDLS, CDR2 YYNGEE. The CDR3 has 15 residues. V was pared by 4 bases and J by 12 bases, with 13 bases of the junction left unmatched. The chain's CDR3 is CASSPLDRGQGWQFF. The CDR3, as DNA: TGTGCCAGCAGCCCTCTCGACAGGGGGCAGGGATGGCAGTTCTTC.

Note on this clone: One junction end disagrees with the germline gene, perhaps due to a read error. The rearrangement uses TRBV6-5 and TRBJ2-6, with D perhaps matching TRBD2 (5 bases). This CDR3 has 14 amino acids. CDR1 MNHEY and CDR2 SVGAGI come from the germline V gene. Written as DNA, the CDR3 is TGTGCCAGCGGAGTGGACTCTAGGGCCAACGTCCTGACTTTC. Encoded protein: CASGVDSRANVLTF.

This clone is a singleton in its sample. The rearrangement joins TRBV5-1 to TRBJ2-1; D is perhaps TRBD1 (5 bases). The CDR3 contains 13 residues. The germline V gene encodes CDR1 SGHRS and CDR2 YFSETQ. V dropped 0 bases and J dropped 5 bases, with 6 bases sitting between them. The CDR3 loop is CASSLGQHNEQFF. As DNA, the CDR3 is TGCGCCAGCAGCTTGGGACAGCACAATGAGCAGTTCTTC. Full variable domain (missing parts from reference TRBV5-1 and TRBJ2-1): KAGVTQTPRYLIKTRGQQVTLSCSPISGHRSVSWYQQTPGQGLQFLFEYFSETQRNKGNFPGRFSGRQFSNSRSEMNVSTLELGDSALYLCASSLGQHNEQFFGPGTRLTVL.

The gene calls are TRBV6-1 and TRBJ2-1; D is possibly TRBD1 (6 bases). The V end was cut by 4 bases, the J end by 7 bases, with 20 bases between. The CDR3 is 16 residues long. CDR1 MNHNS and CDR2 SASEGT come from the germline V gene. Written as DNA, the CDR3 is TGTGCCAGCAGTGGTACCTACAGGGCAAGTAGGAATGAGCAGTTCTTC. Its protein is CASSGTYRASRNEQFF.

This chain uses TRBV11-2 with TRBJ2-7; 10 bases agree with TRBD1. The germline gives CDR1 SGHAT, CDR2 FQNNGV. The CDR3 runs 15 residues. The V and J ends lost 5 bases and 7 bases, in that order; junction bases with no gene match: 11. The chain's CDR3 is CASSPRGTGVGEQYF. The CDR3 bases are TGTGCCAGCAGCCCCAGGGGGACAGGGGTTGGGGAGCAGTACTTC.

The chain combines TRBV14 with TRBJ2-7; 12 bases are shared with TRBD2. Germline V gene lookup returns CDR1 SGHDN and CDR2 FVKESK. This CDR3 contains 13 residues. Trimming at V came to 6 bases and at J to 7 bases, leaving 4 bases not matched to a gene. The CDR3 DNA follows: TGTGCCAGCAGTCACCTAGCGGGAGGGGAGCAGTACTTC. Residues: CASSHLAGGEQYF.

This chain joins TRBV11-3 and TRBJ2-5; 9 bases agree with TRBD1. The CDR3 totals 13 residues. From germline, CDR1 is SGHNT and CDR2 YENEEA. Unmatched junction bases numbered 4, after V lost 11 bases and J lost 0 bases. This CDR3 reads CAGDRAYQETQYF. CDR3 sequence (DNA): TGTGCCGGGGACAGGGCCTACCAAGAGACCCAGTACTTC. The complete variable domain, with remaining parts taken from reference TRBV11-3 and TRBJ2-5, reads EAGVVQSPRYKIIEKKQPVAFWCNPISGHNTLYWYLQNLGQGPELLIRYENEEAVDDSQLPKDRFSAERLKGVDSTLKIQPAELGDSAVYLCAGDRAYQETQYFGPGTRLLVL.

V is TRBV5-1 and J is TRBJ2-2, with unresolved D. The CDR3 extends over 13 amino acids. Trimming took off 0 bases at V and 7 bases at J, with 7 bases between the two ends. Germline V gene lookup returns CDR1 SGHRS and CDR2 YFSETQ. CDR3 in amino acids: CASSLGVSGELFF. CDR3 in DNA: TGCGCCAGCAGCTTGGGTGTTAGCGGGGAGCTGTTTTTT.

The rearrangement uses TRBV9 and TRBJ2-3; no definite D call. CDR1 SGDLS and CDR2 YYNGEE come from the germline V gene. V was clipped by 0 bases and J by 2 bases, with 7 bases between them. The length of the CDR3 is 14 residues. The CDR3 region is CASSVATYTDTQYF. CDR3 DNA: TGTGCCAGCAGCGTAGCTACCTACACAGATACGCAGTATTTT.

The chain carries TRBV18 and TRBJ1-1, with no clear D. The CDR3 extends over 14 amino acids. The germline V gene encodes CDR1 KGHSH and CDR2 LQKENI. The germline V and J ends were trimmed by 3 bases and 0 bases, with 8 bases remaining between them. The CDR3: CASSPTGLNTEAFF. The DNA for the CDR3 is TGTGCCAGCTCACCGACGGGATTGAACACTGAAGCTTTCTTT.

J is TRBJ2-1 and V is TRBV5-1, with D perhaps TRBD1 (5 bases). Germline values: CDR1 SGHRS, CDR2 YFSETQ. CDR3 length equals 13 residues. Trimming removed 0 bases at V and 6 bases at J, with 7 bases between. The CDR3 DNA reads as TGCGCCAGCAGCTTGGCAGGGTCCAATGAGCAGTTCTTC. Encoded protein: CASSLAGSNEQFF.